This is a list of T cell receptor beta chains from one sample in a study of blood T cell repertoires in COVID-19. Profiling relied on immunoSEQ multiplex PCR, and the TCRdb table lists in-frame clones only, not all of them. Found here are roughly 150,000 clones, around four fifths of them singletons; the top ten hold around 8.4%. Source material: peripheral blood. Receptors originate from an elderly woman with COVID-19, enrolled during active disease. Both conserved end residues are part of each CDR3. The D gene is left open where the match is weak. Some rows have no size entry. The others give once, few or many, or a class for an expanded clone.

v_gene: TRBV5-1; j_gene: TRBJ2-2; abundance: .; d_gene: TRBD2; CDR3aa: CATRTPGLGSGELFF; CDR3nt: TGCGCCACCAGGACTCCGGGACTAGGGTCCGGGGAGCTGTTTTTT
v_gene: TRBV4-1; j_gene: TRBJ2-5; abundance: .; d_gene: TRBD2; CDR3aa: CASSSSAGAFQETQYF; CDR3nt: TGCGCCAGCAGCTCGAGCGCGGGAGCCTTCCAAGAGACCCAGTACTTC
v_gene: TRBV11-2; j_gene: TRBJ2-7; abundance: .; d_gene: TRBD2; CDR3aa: CASSRTTSVYEQYF; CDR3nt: TGTGCCAGCAGCCGAACTACTAGCGTCTACGAGCAGTACTTC
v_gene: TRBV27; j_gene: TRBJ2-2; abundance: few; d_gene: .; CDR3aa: CASSSPIGELFF; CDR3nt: TGTGCCAGCAGTTCCCCTATCGGGGAGCTGTTTTTT
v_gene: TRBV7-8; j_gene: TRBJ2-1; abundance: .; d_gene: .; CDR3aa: CASSSYDRGYNEQFF; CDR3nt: TGTGCCAGCAGCTCATACGACAGAGGCTACAATGAGCAGTTCTTC
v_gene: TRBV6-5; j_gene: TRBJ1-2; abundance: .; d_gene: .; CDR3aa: CASRQGRNYGYTF; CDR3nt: TGTGCCAGCAGGCAAGGCAGGAACTATGGCTACACCTTC
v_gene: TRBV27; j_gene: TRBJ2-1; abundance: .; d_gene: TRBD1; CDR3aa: CASTATGWSYNEQFF; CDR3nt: TGTGCCAGCACCGCGACAGGGTGGTCCTACAATGAGCAGTTCTTC
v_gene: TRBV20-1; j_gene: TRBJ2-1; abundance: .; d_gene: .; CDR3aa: CSASESSYNEQFF; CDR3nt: TGCAGTGCTAGTGAGAGCTCCTACAATGAGCAGTTCTTC
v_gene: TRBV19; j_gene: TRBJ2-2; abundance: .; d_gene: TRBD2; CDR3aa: CASNLPGLADTGELFF; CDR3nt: TGTGCCAGTAACCTCCCGGGACTAGCGGACACCGGGGAGCTGTTTTTT
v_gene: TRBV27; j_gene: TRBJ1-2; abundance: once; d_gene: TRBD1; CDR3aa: CASSLTGGYGYTF; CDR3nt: TGTGCCAGCAGCCTGACAGGGGGGTATGGCTACACCTTC
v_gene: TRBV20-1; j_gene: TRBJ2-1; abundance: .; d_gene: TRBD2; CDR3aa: CSATGGEQFF; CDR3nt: TGCAGTGCCACGGGGGGAGAGCAGTTCTTC